Below, 16 T cell receptor beta chains from the same sample are listed, as sequenced in a study of blood T cell repertoires in COVID-19. TCRdb keeps only in-frame clones here, not all; method: immunoSEQ multiplex PCR. The table has about 160,000 clones, roughly 80% seen once. The specimen sequenced was peripheral blood. These receptors all stem from a woman aged 40 to 50 with COVID-19, enrolled during active disease.

This chain uses TRBV13 with TRBJ2-3; maybe TRBD1 (6 bases). The germline CDR1 and CDR2 sequences are PRHDT and FYEKMQ (reference sequence). The CDR3 has 17 residues. Trimming pared 6 bases from V and 2 bases from J, leaving 21 bases between. The CDR3 here is CASRSSGTPDYTDTQYF. The CDR3 DNA is TGTGCCAGCAGGTCCTCGGGGACACCTGATTACACAGATACGCAGTATTTT. Filled out from reference TRBV13 and TRBJ2-3, the complete variable domain reads AAGVIQSPRHLIKEKRETATLKCYPIPRHDTVYWYQQGPGQDPQFLISFYEKMQSDKGSIPDRFSAQQFSDYHSELNMSSLELGDSALYFCASRSSGTPDYTDTQYFGPGTRLTVL.

The chain joins TRBV13 to TRBJ2-2; 8 bases align to TRBD2. There are 17 residues in the CDR3. CDR1 PRHDT and CDR2 FYEKMQ come from the germline V gene (reference sequence). With 0 bases clipped from V and 1 base from J, the junction kept 4 bases outside the gene matches. The CDR3 DNA reads as TGTGCCAGCAGCTTAGGAGTGACTAGCGAGAACACCGGGGAGCTGTTTTTT. Translated: CASSLGVTSENTGELFF.

This clone was seen many times. This specimen includes other DNA sequences encoding the same CDR3. V gene TRBV30 combines with J gene TRBJ1-1, with D possibly matching TRBD1 (5 bases). The CDR3 runs to 13 residues. The germline CDR1 and CDR2 sequences are GTSNPN and SVGIG (reference sequence). V shed 0 bases and J shed 2 bases, with 7 bases lying between them. The CDR3 sequence is CAWSVQGNTEAFF. CDR3 nucleotides: TGTGCCTGGAGTGTCCAGGGTAACACTGAAGCTTTCTTT. The full variable domain, with the rest looked up from reference TRBV30 and TRBJ1-1, is SQTIHQWPATLVQPVGSPLSLECTVEGTSNPNLYWYRQAAGRGLQLLFYSVGIGQISSEVPQNLSASRPQDRQFILSSKKLLLSDSGFYLCAWSVQGNTEAFFGQGTRLTVV.

This clone has a single count. The V gene is TRBV7-3, the J gene TRBJ2-3, with TRBD2 matching over 9 bases. The CDR3 extends over 15 amino acids. The J segment lost 0 bases and the V segment lost 6 bases, leaving 4 bases of the junction unmatched. Germline CDR1 and CDR2: SGHTA and FQGTGA. CDR3 sequence reads: CASSSSGTSTDTQYF. For the CDR3, the DNA is TGTGCCAGCAGTTCTAGCGGGACTAGCACAGATACGCAGTATTTT.

This chain joins TRBV2 and TRBJ2-7, with a weak D call TRBD1 (6 bases). This CDR3 has 11 residues. V lost 7 bases, J lost 7 bases, and 11 bases lay in between. CDR1 is SNHLY and CDR2 is FYNNEI in the germline V gene. The CDR3 DNA reads as TGTGCCAGCACCCAGGGGTATGAGCAGTACTTC. This encodes CASTQGYEQYF.

V usage is TRBV19 and J usage is TRBJ2-2, with 11 bases fitting TRBD2. V was clipped by 3 bases and J by 6 bases; unmatched bases: 6. The V gene's germline CDR1 is LNHDA and CDR2 SQIVND (reference sequence). The length of the CDR3 is 16 residues. The CDR3, as DNA: TGTGCCAGTAGTATGTTGGCTAGCGGGGGGCCCGGGGAGCTGTTTTTT. This codes for CASSMLASGGPGELFF.

A remark on this clone: At one end the junction does not follow the germline gene, possibly because of a read error. The rearrangement links TRBV5-5 to TRBJ1-4; TRBD1 might be the D (5 bases). The germline V gene encodes CDR1 SGHKS and CDR2 YYEKEE (reference sequence). The CDR3 has 12 residues. The DNA for the CDR3 is TGTGCCAGCAGCTCCCCGAACCGGGACTTAGTCTTT. It yields the protein CASSSPNRDLVF. Combining the CDR3 with reference TRBV5-5 and TRBJ1-4 gives the whole variable domain DAGVTQSPTHLIKTRGQQVTLRCSPISGHKSVSWYQQVLGQGPQFIFQYYEKEERGRGNFPDRFSARQFPNYSSELNVNALLLGDSALYLCASSSPNRDLVFGSGTQLSVL.

J is TRBJ2-2 and V is TRBV20-1; TRBD2 matches at 9 bases. CDR1 is DFQATT and CDR2 is SNEGSKA in the germline V gene (reference sequence). V shed 3 bases, J shed 4 bases, and the junction held 3 bases outside the gene matches. The CDR3 is made up of 14 amino acids. This CDR3 reads CSASQLAGTGELFF. The CDR3 nucleotides read TGCAGTGCTAGTCAACTAGCGGGCACCGGGGAGCTGTTTTTT.

The CDR3 nucleotides read TGTGCCAGTAGTCGCGGGACGGAGGTTTATGGCTACACCTTC. Amino acid sequence: CASSRGTEVYGYTF. J is TRBJ1-2 and V is TRBV19; D is possibly TRBD1 (5 bases). The germline V and J ends were trimmed by 5 bases and 5 bases, with 15 bases remaining between them. The CDR3 is 14 residues long. The V gene's germline CDR1 is LNHDA and CDR2 SQIVND (reference sequence).

This clone occurred once. The chain has TRBV5-5 and TRBJ2-3; a weak D match, TRBD2 (6 bases). Per the germline V gene, CDR1 is SGHKS and CDR2 is YYEKEE (reference sequence). V was cut by 0 bases and J by 2 bases, with 19 bases left in between. The CDR3 runs 18 residues. The CDR3 loop is CASSLEVGDSFNTDTQYF. The CDR3 DNA follows: TGTGCCAGCAGCTTGGAAGTTGGGGACTCCTTTAACACAGATACGCAGTATTTT. Combining the CDR3 with reference TRBV5-5 and TRBJ2-3 gives the whole variable domain DAGVTQSPTHLIKTRGQQVTLRCSPISGHKSVSWYQQVLGQGPQFIFQYYEKEERGRGNFPDRFSARQFPNYSSELNVNALLLGDSALYLCASSLEVGDSFNTDTQYFGPGTRLTVL.

The count of this clone is one. The chain couples TRBV5-4 to TRBJ1-6; 7 nucleotides align to TRBD1. The CDR3 is 17 residues long. The J segment lost 4 bases and the V segment lost 5 bases, leaving 12 bases of the junction unmatched. The germline V gene encodes CDR1 SGHNT and CDR2 YYREEE (reference sequence). CDR3 amino acids: CASRKTSGGNYNSPLHF. For the CDR3, the DNA is TGTGCCAGCAGGAAAACTTCAGGGGGAAATTATAATTCACCCCTCCACTTT.

This clone was recorded only once. The rearrangement links TRBV7-8 to TRBJ1-4, with 7 bases lining up with TRBD1. The CDR3 totals 15 residues. After removal of 4 bases from V and 8 bases from J, the junction contained 10 bases not matched to a gene. Per the germline V gene, CDR1 is SGHVS and CDR2 is FQNEAQ. The CDR3 is CASSYHRGEGEKLFF. The CDR3 bases are TGTGCCAGCAGCTATCACAGGGGTGAAGGGGAAAAACTGTTTTTT.

This clone was counted between two and nine times. The chain has TRBV6-4 and TRBJ2-3; the match to TRBD1 covers 7 bases. V shed 6 bases, J shed 4 bases, and the junction held 10 bases outside the gene matches. This CDR3 has 15 amino acids. Germline CDR1 and CDR2: MRHNA and SNTAGT. The CDR3, as DNA: TGTGCCAGCAGCCAGACAGGGACCGAAGCAGATACGCAGTATTTT. Protein product: CASSQTGTEADTQYF.

The chain carries TRBV6-6 and TRBJ2-7, with TRBD2 matching over 11 bases. This CDR3 is 15 amino acids long. V shed 1 base, J shed 6 bases, and the junction held 5 bases outside the gene matches. Per the germline V gene, CDR1 is MNHNY and CDR2 is SVGAGI (reference sequence). The CDR3 region is CASSYLAGGPVEQYF. For the CDR3, the DNA is TGTGCCAGCAGTTACTTAGCGGGAGGGCCGGTCGAGCAGTACTTC.

The chain is built from TRBV5-1 and TRBJ1-1, with 8 bases lining up with TRBD1. The V and J ends lost 4 bases and 7 bases, in that order; junction bases with no gene match: 3. This CDR3 contains 12 residues. Germline V CDR1 and CDR2: SGHRS, YFSETQ. The CDR3 sequence: CASSITGGEAFF. The CDR3 nucleotides are TGCGCCAGCAGCATAACAGGGGGTGAAGCTTTCTTT. Complete variable domain (other parts from reference TRBV5-1 and TRBJ1-1): KAGVTQTPRYLIKTRGQQVTLSCSPISGHRSVSWYQQTPGQGLQFLFEYFSETQRNKGNFPGRFSGRQFSNSRSEMNVSTLELGDSALYLCASSITGGEAFFGQGTRLTVV.

The chain joins TRBV3-1 (or the pseudogene TRBV3-2) to TRBJ1-1; TRBD1 matches 9 bases. The germline V gene has CDR1 LGHDT and CDR2 YNNKEL (reference sequence). Unmatched junction bases numbered 11, after V lost 0 bases and J lost 12 bases. This CDR3 spans 15 amino acids. The CDR3 region is CASSQDGGQGLTSFF. In DNA form, the CDR3 reads TGTGCCAGCAGCCAAGATGGGGGACAGGGTTTGACGTCTTTCTTT.